Detailed here is one T cell receptor beta chain. The entry originates in a study of cytomegalovirus exposure and HLA in healthy donors. Study in general: Researchers previously reported finding fewer than 140 million unique TCR beta sequences from about 170 million T cells.

PCR primers comprised 60 Vbeta and 13 Jbeta primers. In the original processing: Later analysis identified tens of millions of unique TCR beta chains, 9 million to 12 million shared. Sequenced by immunoSEQ multiplex PCR; TCRdb stores in-frame clones only, minus some. V, J and clone size derive from that table, while D and trimming were established from the DNA sequence. Among some 110,000 clones listed, just under 80% were seen once. J gave up 0 bases and V 5 bases, and 6 bases lay outside the gene matches. Germline assignment: CDR1 MNHEY and CDR2 SVGAGI. The CDR3 spans 15 residues. The TCR was taken from a man younger than 45 in good health and CMV-seronegative. The chain couples TRBV6-5 to TRBJ2-7; 8 bases are shared with TRBD2. Sequencing used PBMCs. In DNA form, the CDR3 reads TGTGCCAGCAGTGTTGCGGGGGGAAGCTCCTACGAGCAGTACTTC. As protein: CASSVAGGSSYEQYF.